This T cell receptor (beta chain) emerged from a study of technical replicates of blood from a handful of donors. The protocol was immunoSEQ multiplex PCR, while the TCRdb copy is restricted to in-frame clones and leaves out a portion. Of about 76,000 clones in the sample, 90% to 95% were seen once. With 3 bases removed from V and 0 bases from J, the gap between germline ends came to 13 bases. CDR1 is SGHNT and CDR2 is YENEEA in the germline V gene. This CDR3 region has 16 residues. The clonotype comes from a human donor in good health. The chain recombines TRBV11-3 with TRBJ2-3; D gene uncertain. Source material: T cells isolated from PBMCs. The CDR3, as DNA: TGTGCCAGCAGCTTCGGTACTGCCTCTAGCACAGATACGCAGTATTTT. It yields the protein CASSFGTASSTDTQYF.